This TCR beta chain comes out of a study of tumor-infiltrating lymphocytes in localized non-small cell lung cancer. Study observations and caveats: Compared with uninvolved lung, tumors showed higher T cell infiltration by TCRbeta sequencing. T-cell fraction did not differ between immunotypes IM1 and IM2.

A single count supports this clone. Its antigen is still unknown. TCRdb keeps only in-frame clones here, not all; method: immunoSEQ multiplex PCR. The profile shows 20,000 to 25,000 clones, nearly 80% of them singletons. The sequenced sample consisted of lung tumor tissue. This TCR came from a human donor with non-small cell lung cancer.

The CDR3 protein is CASSGSLAGGPRPSNEQFF. CDR3 bases: TGTGCCAGCAGTGGATCACTAGCGGGAGGGCCTCGGCCTTCCAATGAGCAGTTCTTC. This chain connects TRBV27 to TRBJ2-1; 13 positions agree with TRBD2. The CDR3 is 19 residues long. V was pared by 5 bases and J by 6 bases, with 16 bases of the junction left unmatched. The V gene's germline CDR1 is MNHEY and CDR2 SMNVEV (reference sequence).